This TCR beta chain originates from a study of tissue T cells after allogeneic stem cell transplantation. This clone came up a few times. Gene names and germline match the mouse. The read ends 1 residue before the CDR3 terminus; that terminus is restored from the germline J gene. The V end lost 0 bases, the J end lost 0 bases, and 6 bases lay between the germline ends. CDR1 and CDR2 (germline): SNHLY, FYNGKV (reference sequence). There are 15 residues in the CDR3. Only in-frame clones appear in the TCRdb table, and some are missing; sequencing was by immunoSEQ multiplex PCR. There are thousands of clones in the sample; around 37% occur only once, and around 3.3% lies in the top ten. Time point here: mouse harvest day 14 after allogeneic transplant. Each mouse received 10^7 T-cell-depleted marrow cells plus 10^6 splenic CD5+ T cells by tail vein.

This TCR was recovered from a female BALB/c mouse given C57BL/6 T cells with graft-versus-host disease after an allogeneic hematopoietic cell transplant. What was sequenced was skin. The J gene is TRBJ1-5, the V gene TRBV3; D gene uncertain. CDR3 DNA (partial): TGTGCCAGCAGCTTAGCCCCATATAACAACCAGGCTCCGCTT. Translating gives CASSLAPYNNQAPL. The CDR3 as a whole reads CASSLAPYNNQAPLF. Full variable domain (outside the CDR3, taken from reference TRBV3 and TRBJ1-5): GPKVLQIPSHQIIDMGQMVTLNCDPVSNHLYFYWYKQILGQQMEFLVNFYNGKVMEKSKLFKDQFSVERPDGSYFTLKIQPTALEDSAVYFCASSLAPYNNQAPLFGEGTRLSVL.